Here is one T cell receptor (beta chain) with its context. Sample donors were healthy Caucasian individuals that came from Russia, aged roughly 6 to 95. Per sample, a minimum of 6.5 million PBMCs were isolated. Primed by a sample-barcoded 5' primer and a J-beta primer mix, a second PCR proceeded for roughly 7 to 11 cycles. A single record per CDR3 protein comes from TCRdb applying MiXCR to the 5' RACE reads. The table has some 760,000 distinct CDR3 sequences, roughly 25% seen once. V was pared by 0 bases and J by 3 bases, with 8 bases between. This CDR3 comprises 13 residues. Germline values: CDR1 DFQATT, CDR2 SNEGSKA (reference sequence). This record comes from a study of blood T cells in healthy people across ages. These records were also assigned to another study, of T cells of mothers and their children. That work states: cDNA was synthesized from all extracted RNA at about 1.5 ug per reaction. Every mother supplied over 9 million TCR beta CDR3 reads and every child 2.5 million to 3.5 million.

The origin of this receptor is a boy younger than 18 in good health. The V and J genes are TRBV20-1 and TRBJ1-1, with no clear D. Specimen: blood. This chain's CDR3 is CSARDRKDTEAFF. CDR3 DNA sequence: TGCAGTGCTAGAGATCGAAAGGACACTGAAGCTTTCTTT.